This is a list of T cell receptor beta chains from one sample in a study of shared clonotypes between healthy human individuals. This table comes from immunoSEQ multiplex PCR, and its TCRdb copy is limited to in-frame clones, with some not included. The sample lists 1.5 million to 2.5 million clones; less than 95% were seen once. What was sequenced was naive CD8+ T cells sorted from blood. The receptors come from a man aged 18 to 35 in good health. Each CDR3 is given with its conserved first and last residue. Fields, in order: J gene, V gene, clone size, D gene, CDR3 DNA, CDR3 protein. The D gene is left open where the match is weak. The size of a clone is reported for some rows only, either as once, few or many, or as a class for expanded clones.

j_gene: TRBJ2-7; v_gene: TRBV5-1; abundance: .; d_gene: TRBD1; CDR3nt: TGCGCCAGCAGCTTGGTACGGACAGGCCGCTACGAGCAGTACTTC; CDR3aa: CASSLVRTGRYEQYF
j_gene: TRBJ1-1; v_gene: TRBV11-3; abundance: .; d_gene: .; CDR3nt: TGTGCCAGCAGTACGACCTTGAACACTGAAGCTTTCTTT; CDR3aa: CASSTTLNTEAFF
j_gene: TRBJ1-1; v_gene: TRBV6-5; abundance: .; d_gene: .; CDR3nt: TGTGCCAGCAGTTCTTCTCCTGGGTGGGGCACTGAAGCTTTCTTT; CDR3aa: CASSSSPGWGTEAFF
j_gene: TRBJ2-1; v_gene: TRBV7-3; abundance: .; d_gene: .; CDR3nt: TGTGCCAGCAGCCCCGGAGGGGACAATGAGCAGTTCTTC; CDR3aa: CASSPGGDNEQFF
j_gene: TRBJ2-2; v_gene: TRBV6-1; abundance: .; d_gene: .; CDR3nt: TGTGCCAGCAGTGAAGCGGGCACCGGGGAGCTGTTTTTT; CDR3aa: CASSEAGTGELFF
j_gene: TRBJ2-7; v_gene: TRBV27; abundance: .; d_gene: TRBD1; CDR3nt: TGTGCCAGCAGTTGGACAGGGGGTGTAACAAGCTACGAGCAGTACTTC; CDR3aa: CASSWTGGVTSYEQYF
j_gene: TRBJ2-1; v_gene: TRBV28; abundance: once; d_gene: .; CDR3nt: TGTGCCAGCAGTTTAAAGATTGAGGGGAGCTCCTACAATGAGCAGTTCTTC; CDR3aa: CASSLKIEGSSYNEQFF
j_gene: TRBJ2-3; v_gene: TRBV11-3; abundance: .; d_gene: TRBD2; CDR3nt: TGTGCCAGCAGCGTAACTAGCGACACTAGCACAGATACGCAGTATTTT; CDR3aa: CASSVTSDTSTDTQYF
j_gene: TRBJ1-6; v_gene: TRBV9; abundance: .; d_gene: .; CDR3nt: TGTGCCAGCAGCGTAAAGGCGGAGCCTGCCTATAATTCACCCCTCCACTTT; CDR3aa: CASSVKAEPAYNSPLHF
j_gene: TRBJ1-2; v_gene: TRBV30; abundance: .; d_gene: .; CDR3nt: TGTGCCTGGACCCCCCCGGCTGGGGGGATAGTTGGCTACACCTTC; CDR3aa: CAWTPPAGGIVGYTF
j_gene: TRBJ1-1; v_gene: TRBV14; abundance: .; d_gene: .; CDR3nt: TGTGCCAGCAGCCTAAACACTGAAGCTTTCTTT; CDR3aa: CASSLNTEAFF
j_gene: TRBJ2-2; v_gene: TRBV6-5; abundance: once; d_gene: .; CDR3nt: TGTGCCAGCACCCTAGGGGGTGGTTTTGAGGAGCTGTTTTTT; CDR3aa: CASTLGGGFEELFF
j_gene: TRBJ1-5; v_gene: TRBV5-8; abundance: .; d_gene: .; CDR3nt: TGTGCCAGCAGCTTGTATGGTTCTCAGCCCCAGCATTTT; CDR3aa: CASSLYGSQPQHF
j_gene: TRBJ2-1; v_gene: TRBV5-6; abundance: .; d_gene: .; CDR3nt: TGTGCCAGCAGCTTGGGTCCGAACAATGAGCAGTTCTTC; CDR3aa: CASSLGPNNEQFF
j_gene: TRBJ1-2; v_gene: TRBV27; abundance: .; d_gene: TRBD1; CDR3nt: TGTGCCAGCAGGTGGACAGGAGGGGATGGCTACACCTTC; CDR3aa: CASRWTGGDGYTF
j_gene: TRBJ1-1; v_gene: TRBV29-1; abundance: .; d_gene: .; CDR3nt: TGCAGCGCAGAGAAATCCGGGACGATAGCCACTGAAGCTTTCTTT; CDR3aa: CSAEKSGTIATEAFF
j_gene: TRBJ1-6; v_gene: TRBV4-1; abundance: .; d_gene: .; CDR3nt: TGCGCCAGCAGCCAAGATTCAACGGGGCTTATTCTCCACTTT; CDR3aa: CASSQDSTGLILHF
j_gene: TRBJ2-1; v_gene: TRBV5-4; abundance: few; d_gene: .; CDR3nt: TGTGCCAGCAGCTTGGTTTCCGGGGCCGTAGGTGAGCAGTTCTTC; CDR3aa: CASSLVSGAVGEQFF
j_gene: TRBJ2-7; v_gene: TRBV14; abundance: .; d_gene: .; CDR3nt: TGTGCCAGCAGCCACAGGGTATCCTACGAGCAGTACTTC; CDR3aa: CASSHRVSYEQYF
j_gene: TRBJ2-7; v_gene: TRBV6-5; abundance: .; d_gene: .; CDR3nt: TGTGCCAGCAGTTTTTTTCTCGGGTCCTACGAGCAGTACTTC; CDR3aa: CASSFFLGSYEQYF
j_gene: TRBJ1-2; v_gene: TRBV7-9; abundance: .; d_gene: .; CDR3nt: TGTGCCAGCAGCTTAGGGGTGACGGGTGTCAACTATGGCTACACCTTC; CDR3aa: CASSLGVTGVNYGYTF